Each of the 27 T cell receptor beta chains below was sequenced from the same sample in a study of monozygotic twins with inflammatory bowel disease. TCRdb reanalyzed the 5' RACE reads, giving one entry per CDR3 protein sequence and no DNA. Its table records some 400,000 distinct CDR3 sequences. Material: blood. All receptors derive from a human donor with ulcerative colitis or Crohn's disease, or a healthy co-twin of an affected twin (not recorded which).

CDR3 loop: CASSQVMADTQYF. The chain uses TRBV3-1 and TRBJ2-3. The CDR3 runs 13 residues. Germline V lookup: CDR1 LGHDT, CDR2 YNNKEL (reference sequence).

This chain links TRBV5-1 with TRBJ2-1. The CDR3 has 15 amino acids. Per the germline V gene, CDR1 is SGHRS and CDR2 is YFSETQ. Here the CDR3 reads CASSSDQPSYNEQFF.

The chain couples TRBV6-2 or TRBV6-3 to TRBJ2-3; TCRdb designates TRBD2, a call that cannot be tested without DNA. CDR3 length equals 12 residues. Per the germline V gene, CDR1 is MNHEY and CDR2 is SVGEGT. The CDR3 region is CASSSLVDTQYF.

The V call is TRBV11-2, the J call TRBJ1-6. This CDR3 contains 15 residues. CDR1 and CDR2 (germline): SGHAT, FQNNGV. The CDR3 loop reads CASSLVPRSDSPLHF.

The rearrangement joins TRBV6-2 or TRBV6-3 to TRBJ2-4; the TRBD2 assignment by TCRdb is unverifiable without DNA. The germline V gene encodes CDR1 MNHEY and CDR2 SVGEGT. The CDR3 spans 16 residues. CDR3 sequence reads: CASGTSGSGAKNIQYF.

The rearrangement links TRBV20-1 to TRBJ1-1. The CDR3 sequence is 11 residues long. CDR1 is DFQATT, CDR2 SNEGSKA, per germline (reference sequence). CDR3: CNLWGNTEAFF.

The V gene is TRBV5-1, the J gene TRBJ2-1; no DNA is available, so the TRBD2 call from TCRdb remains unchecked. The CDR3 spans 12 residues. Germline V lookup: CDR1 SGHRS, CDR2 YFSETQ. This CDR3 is CASSSEGPRQFF.

This CDR3 reads CASSGQGLGYEQYF. The V call is TRBV7-9, the J call TRBJ2-7; without DNA, the TCRdb call of TRBD1 cannot be checked. The CDR3 extends over 14 amino acids. Germline-derived CDR1 and CDR2 are SEHNR and FQNEAQ (reference sequence).

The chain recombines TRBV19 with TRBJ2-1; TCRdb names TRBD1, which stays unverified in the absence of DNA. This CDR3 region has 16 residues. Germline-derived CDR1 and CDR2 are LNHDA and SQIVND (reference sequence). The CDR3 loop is CASSIQLAGPRNEQFF.

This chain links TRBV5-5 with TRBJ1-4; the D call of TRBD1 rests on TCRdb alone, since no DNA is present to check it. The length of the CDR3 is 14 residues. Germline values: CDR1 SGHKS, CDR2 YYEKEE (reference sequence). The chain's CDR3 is CASSSVGGAEKLFF.

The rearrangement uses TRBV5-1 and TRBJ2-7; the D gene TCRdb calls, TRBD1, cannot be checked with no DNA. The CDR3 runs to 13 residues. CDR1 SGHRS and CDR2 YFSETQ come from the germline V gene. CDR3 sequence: CASSLTGPYEQYF.

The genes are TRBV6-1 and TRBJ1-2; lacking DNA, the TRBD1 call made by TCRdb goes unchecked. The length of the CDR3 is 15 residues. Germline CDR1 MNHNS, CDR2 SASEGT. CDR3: CASSEALGQRYGYTF.

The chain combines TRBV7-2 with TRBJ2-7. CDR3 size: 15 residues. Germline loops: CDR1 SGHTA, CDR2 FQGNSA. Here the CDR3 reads CASSLTGTGSYEQYF. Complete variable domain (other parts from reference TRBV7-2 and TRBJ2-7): GAGVSQSPSNKVTEKGKDVELRCDPISGHTALYWYRQSLGQGLEFLIYFQGNSAPDKSGLPSDRFSAERTGGSVSTLTIQRTQQEDSAVYLCASSLTGTGSYEQYFGPGTRLTVT.

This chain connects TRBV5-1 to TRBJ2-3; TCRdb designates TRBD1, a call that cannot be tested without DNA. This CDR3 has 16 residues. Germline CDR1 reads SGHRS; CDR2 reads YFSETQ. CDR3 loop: CASSLAGQGGADTQYF.

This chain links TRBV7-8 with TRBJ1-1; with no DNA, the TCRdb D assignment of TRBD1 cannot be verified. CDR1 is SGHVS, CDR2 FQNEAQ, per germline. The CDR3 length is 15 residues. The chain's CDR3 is CASSSKQGWNTEAFF.

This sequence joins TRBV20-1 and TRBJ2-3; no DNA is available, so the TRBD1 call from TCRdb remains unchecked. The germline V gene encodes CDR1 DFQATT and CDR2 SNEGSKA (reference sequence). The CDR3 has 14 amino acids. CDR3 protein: CSANPGASTDTQYF.

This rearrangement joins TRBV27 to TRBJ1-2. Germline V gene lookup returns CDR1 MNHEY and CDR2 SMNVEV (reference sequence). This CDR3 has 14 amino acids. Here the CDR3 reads CASSLSGPNYGYTF.

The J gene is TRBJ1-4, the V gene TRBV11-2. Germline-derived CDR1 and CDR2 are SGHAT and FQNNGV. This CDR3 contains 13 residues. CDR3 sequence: CASSSDRAEKLFF.

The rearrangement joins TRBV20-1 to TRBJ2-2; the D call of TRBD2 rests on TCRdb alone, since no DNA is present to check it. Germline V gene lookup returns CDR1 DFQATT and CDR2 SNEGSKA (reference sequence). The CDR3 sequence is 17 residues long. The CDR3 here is CSARGGRAGDSTGELFF.

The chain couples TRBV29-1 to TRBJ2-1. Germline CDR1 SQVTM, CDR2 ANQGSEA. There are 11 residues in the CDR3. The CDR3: CSVIRSSLQFF.

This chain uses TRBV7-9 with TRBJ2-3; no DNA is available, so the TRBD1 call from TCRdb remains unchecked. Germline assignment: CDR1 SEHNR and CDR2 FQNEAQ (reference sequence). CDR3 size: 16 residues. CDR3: CASSILQGARTDTQYF.

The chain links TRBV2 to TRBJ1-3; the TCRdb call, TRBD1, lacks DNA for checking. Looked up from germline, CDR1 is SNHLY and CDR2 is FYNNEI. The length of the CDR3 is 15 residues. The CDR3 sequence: CASRSDRSSGNTIYF.

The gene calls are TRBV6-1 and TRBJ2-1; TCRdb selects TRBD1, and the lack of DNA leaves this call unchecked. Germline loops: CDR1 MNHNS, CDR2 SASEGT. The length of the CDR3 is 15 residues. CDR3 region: CASSDPGQGADEQFF.

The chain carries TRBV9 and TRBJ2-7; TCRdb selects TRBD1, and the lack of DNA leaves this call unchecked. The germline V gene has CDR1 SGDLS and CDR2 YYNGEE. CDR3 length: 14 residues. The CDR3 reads CASSATGSSYEQYF.

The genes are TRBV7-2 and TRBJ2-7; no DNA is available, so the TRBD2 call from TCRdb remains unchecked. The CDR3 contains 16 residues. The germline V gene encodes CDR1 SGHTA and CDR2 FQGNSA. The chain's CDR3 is CASSLLGSEDTYEQYF.

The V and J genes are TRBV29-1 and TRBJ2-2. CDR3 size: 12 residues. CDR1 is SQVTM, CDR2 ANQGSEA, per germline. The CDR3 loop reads CSVGRPPGELFF.

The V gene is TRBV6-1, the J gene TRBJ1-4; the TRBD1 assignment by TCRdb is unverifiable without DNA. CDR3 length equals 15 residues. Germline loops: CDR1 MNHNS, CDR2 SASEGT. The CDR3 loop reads CASNDPPTPNEKLFF.